This T cell receptor (beta chain) was sequenced in a study of cytomegalovirus exposure and HLA in healthy donors. Study findings and constraints: As confirmed in vitro, three CMV-associated chains were specific for CMV antigens. Previous analysis showed most TCR beta V segments were productive about 87% or about 30% of the time. Researchers reported from a later analysis that most CMV-associated TCR beta chains appeared HLA-restricted.

This clone has just a few counts. Its antigen remains unidentified. V lost 0 bases to trimming and J lost 6 bases; unmatched junction nucleotides: 6. The germline V gene has CDR1 SGHAT and CDR2 FQNNGV. This CDR3 has 16 residues. 13 Jbeta primers and 60 Vbeta primers were used for the PCR. Produced via immunoSEQ multiplex PCR; TCRdb's table is partial and in-frame only. Counted here are 150,000 to 200,000 clones, over 9.5% occurring once; the ten biggest clones make up approximately 8.4%. This chain connects TRBV11-2 to TRBJ2-1; 9 nucleotides align to TRBD2. The receptor's source is a man aged 50-59 years in good health and CMV-seropositive. What was sequenced was PBMCs. In DNA form, the CDR3 reads TGTGCCAGCAGCTTAGATCTTGCGGGGGGGCTCAATGAGCAGTTCTTC. Encoded protein: CASSLDLAGGLNEQFF.